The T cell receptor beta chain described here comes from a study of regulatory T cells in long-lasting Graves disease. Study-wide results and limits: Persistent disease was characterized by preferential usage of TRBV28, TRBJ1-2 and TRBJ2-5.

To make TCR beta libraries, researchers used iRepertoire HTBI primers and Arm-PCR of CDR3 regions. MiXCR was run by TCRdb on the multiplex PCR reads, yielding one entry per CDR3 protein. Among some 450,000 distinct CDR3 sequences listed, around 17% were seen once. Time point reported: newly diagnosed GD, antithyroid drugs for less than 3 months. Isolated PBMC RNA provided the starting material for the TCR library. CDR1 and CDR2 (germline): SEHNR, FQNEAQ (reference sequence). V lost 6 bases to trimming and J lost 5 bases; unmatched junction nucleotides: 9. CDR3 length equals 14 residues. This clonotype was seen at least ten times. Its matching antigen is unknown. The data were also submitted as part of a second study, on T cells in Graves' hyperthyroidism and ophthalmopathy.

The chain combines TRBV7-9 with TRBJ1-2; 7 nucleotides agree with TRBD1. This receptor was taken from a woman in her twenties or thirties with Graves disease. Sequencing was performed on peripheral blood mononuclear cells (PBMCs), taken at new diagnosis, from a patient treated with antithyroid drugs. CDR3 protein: CASSQSDRKYGYTF. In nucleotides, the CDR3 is TGTGCCAGCAGTCAGTCGGACAGGAAATATGGCTACACCTTC.